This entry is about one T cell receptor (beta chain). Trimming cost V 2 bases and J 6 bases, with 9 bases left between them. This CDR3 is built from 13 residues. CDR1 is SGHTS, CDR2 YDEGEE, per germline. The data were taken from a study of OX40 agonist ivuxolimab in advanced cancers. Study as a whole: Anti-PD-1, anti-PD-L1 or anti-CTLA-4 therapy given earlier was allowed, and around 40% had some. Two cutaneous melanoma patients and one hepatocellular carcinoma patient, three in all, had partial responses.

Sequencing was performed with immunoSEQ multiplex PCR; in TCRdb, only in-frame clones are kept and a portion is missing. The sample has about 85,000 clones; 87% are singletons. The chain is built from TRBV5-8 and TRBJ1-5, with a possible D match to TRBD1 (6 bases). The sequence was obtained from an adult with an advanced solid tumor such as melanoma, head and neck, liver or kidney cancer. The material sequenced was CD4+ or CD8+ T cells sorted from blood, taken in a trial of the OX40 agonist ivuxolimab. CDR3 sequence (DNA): TGTGCCAGCAGCTTTGACAGGTCTCAGCCCCAGCATTTT. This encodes CASSFDRSQPQHF.